The 4 T cell receptor beta chains in this list originate from one sample, sequenced in a study of CD8 T cells in ankylosing spondylitis. TCRdb re-analysed the 5' RACE reads in MiXCR, keeping a single row per CDR3 protein. The table shows 200,000 or so distinct CDR3 sequences, with around 13% occurring only once. The sample taken for sequencing was blood, either unsorted or a sorted T cell fraction (not recorded which). These receptors originate from a female donor with ankylosing spondylitis or in good health (not recorded which).

At least ten counts were recorded for this clonotype. The rearrangement joins TRBV12-3 or TRBV12-4 to TRBJ1-1; 7 nucleotides align to TRBD1. J was trimmed by 11 bases and V by 3 bases; bases with no gene match: 15. The CDR3 is 15 residues long. The CDR3: CASSFLTPTGERAFF. DNA for the CDR3: TGTGCCAGCAGTTTTTTAACGCCCACAGGGGAGAGGGCTTTCTTT.

In its sample, this clonotype was seen many times. V is TRBV28 and J is TRBJ2-5; 8 bases are a match to TRBD1. Germline V gene lookup returns CDR1 MDHEN and CDR2 SYDVKM. The CDR3 totals 16 residues. J gave up 5 bases and V 6 bases, and 14 bases lay outside the gene matches. The CDR3 spells CASSYNTDRVLETQYF. DNA of the CDR3: TGTGCCAGCAGCTATAATACGGACAGGGTGTTGGAGACCCAGTACTTC.

This clonotype showed up just a few times. The chain joins TRBV7-8 to TRBJ1-1; D is undetermined. Per the germline V gene, CDR1 is SGHVS and CDR2 is FQNEAQ. CDR3 length: 15 residues. Trimming cost V 1 base and J 4 bases, with 13 bases left between them. CDR3 residues: CASSLGASRTTEAFF. As DNA, the CDR3 is TGTGCCAGCAGCTTAGGGGCCTCTAGGACCACTGAAGCTTTCTTT.

This clonotype has ten or more counts. The chain couples TRBV7-2 to TRBJ2-3; the D gene is possibly TRBD2 (5 bases). Germline V CDR1 and CDR2: SGHTA, FQGNSA. The CDR3 is 16 amino acids. V lost 1 base and J lost 6, with 17 bases in between. CDR3 in DNA: TGTGCCAGCAGCTTAGGAGGGCAGAGAAAGTCGGATACGCAGTATTTT. This gives the protein CASSLGGQRKSDTQYF. The complete variable domain, with remaining parts taken from reference TRBV7-2 and TRBJ2-3, reads GAGVSQSPSNKVTEKGKDVELRCDPISGHTALYWYRQSLGQGLEFLIYFQGNSAPDKSGLPSDRFSAERTGGSVSTLTIQRTQQEDSAVYLCASSLGGQRKSDTQYFGPGTRLTVL.